This T cell receptor (beta chain) was captured by sequencing in a study of early T cells in non-severe SARS-CoV-2 infection (dated by TCRdb to about 2021). Background for the entire study: TCR sequencing used bulk RNA from unsorted whole blood, so alpha and beta chains could not be paired.

V is cut by 1 base and J by 1 base, and the space between the germline ends is 11 bases. For CDR1 and CDR2, the germline V gene (reference sequence) lists DFQATT and SNEGSKA. The CDR3 runs 15 residues from the cysteine to the phenylalanine. Of all the DNA, just the CDR3 is kept, 45 bases in frame from base 1. This clonotype has at least ten counts. Its target antigen remains unknown. Base-call qualities are not available, and no considerably larger clone is one nucleotide away. Overall study results and their limits: VDJdb matching was skewed toward anti-spike CD8 responses, so virus-specific expansions were likely underestimated and private and CD4 specificities were missed.

This was a case-control study nested in a cohort of healthcare workers in London, UK, who had nasopharyngeal swab PCR tests and blood samples taken every week. Between 23 and 31 March 2020, the week of the UK lockdown, healthcare workers were enrolled and then followed up weekly for as long as 16 weeks. Libraries were prepared through 5' RACE. The sequencing machine was a NextSeq 500. In the TCR library protocol, unique molecular identifiers were attached to individual cDNA molecules to correct for PCR bias and sequencing error. Sequencing covered both TCR alpha and beta chains, and within each sample the abundances of alpha and beta sequences were tightly co-correlated. The original methods were these. V gene, J gene and CDR3 annotation of TCR sequences was performed with Decombinator V4. Expanded TCRs were defined as changing significantly between any two time points under a Poisson model with p below 0.0001. Abundances of TCRs were expressed as counts per million after normalisation to the total number of TCRs sequenced in each sample. MAIT TCRs were defined by TRAV1-2 paired with TRAJ12, TRAJ20 or TRAJ33, and iNKT TCRs by TRAV10 paired with TRAJ18. VDJdb, accessed 1 November 2021, was searched for CMV, EBV and SARS-CoV-2 annotated TCRs, with TCRs annotated for multiple antigens excluded. The public reads were quality trimmed at Q25 with fastp and then assembled into clones with MiXCR by TCRdb, keeping productive beta chains. Rows are combined by CDR3 protein, so each entry shows the most common genes and DNA. The V and J calls were not made by the authors but by TCRdb's processing. The sample table contains roughly 33,000 distinct CDR3 sequences; only one count was recorded for more than 5% of them. The ten largest clonotypes hold roughly 15% of the sample.

Sequencing was done on a sample of whole blood. This sequence originates from an adult who was a healthcare worker with PCR-confirmed SARS-CoV-2 infection or an uninfected control (not recorded which). Recombination linked TRBV20-1 to TRBJ2-1; the D segment could be TRBD1, given 5 matching bases. Here is the DNA: TGCAGTGCTAGAGTTCCGCAGGGATCCTACAATGAGCAGTTCTTC. Its product reads: CSARVPQGSYNEQFF.